The clone carrying this T cell receptor (beta chain) was detected only a few times. No antigen is known for it. This entry belongs to a study of T-cell reconstitution after alpha-beta-depleted transplantation in children. Study-level findings and limits: Several patients had high TCRbeta diversity at day 60; it came from surviving recipient T cells and thymic progenitors.

Preparation of the TCRbeta library used unique molecular identifiers. TCRdb reprocessed the PCR reads via MiXCR and lists one record per CDR3 protein. This sample has 250,000 or so distinct CDR3 sequences; roughly 25% occur once, and the top ten carry about 5%. This CDR3 region has 15 residues. Trimming cost V 1 base and J 4 bases, with 13 bases left between them. The germline gives CDR1 SGHTA, CDR2 FQGNSA. This TCR was recovered from a female patient aged 2-10 years who had a stem cell transplant for congenital amegakaryocytic thrombocytopenia, so the T cells may come from the graft donor. The J gene is TRBJ1-1, the V gene TRBV7-2; the D gene is possibly TRBD1 (6 bases). The starting material was PBMCs, mostly from graft donor cells, obtained 360 days after TCRalphabeta/CD19-depleted stem cell transplant. CDR3 in amino acids: CASSLGGSGATEAFF. DNA for the CDR3: TGTGCCAGCAGCTTAGGGGGGTCGGGGGCCACTGAAGCTTTCTTT.